These 17 T cell receptor beta chains share one sample of origin, sequenced in a study of beta chain features in type 1 diabetes. The whole isolated RNA underwent reverse transcription, so sequencing captured expressed TCRB transcripts. TCRdb's table, derived via immunoSEQ multiplex PCR, lists solely in-frame clones and lacks some. The sample lists roughly 400,000 clones; 9.5% to 10% were seen once. Points from the study as a whole: TCRB CDR3 length was moderately but significantly reduced in all four CD4+ subsets of Type 1 diabetes patients.

These receptors' antigens are unknown. Sequenced material: central memory CD4+ T cells from blood. The receptor set was obtained from a man aged 25 to 40 with type 1 diabetes.

The chain carries TRBV6-5 and TRBJ1-1, with D unclear. The CDR3 spans 13 residues. Germline-derived CDR1 and CDR2 are MNHEY and SVGAGI. Trimming took off 6 bases at V and 0 bases at J, with 8 bases between the two ends. Written as DNA, the CDR3 is TGTGCCAGCAGGCTCTCAGTGAACACTGAAGCTTTCTTT. Protein sequence: CASRLSVNTEAFF.

The V call is TRBV7-2, the J call TRBJ2-3, with D uncertain. Per the germline V gene, CDR1 is SGHTA and CDR2 is FQGNSA. V gave up 5 bases and J gave up 4 bases, with 7 bases separating them. CDR3 length equals 12 residues. The CDR3 bases are TGTGCCAGCAGCAGCACGTCAGATACGCAGTATTTT. It yields the protein CASSSTSDTQYF.

This clone was observed many times. The chain uses TRBV2 and TRBJ1-2; the D gene is possibly TRBD1 (6 bases). V lost 6 bases and J lost 4, with 15 bases in between. CDR3 length: 14 amino acids. The germline gives CDR1 SNHLY, CDR2 FYNNEI. CDR3 coding DNA: TGTGCCAGCAGGGAGGGGGAAACGGTCTATGGCTACACCTTC. Protein: CASREGETVYGYTF.

The V call is TRBV11-2, the J call TRBJ1-2; D gene ambiguous. Trimming pared 5 bases from V and 2 bases from J, leaving 12 bases between. This CDR3 comprises 14 residues. Germline V gene lookup returns CDR1 SGHAT and CDR2 FQNNGV. CDR3 sequence: CASSLGSANYGYTF. As DNA, the CDR3 is TGTGCCAGCAGCCTAGGGAGTGCGAACTATGGCTACACCTTC.

This sequence joins TRBV7-2 and TRBJ1-2, with TRBD1 matching 8 bases. The CDR3 spans 12 residues. CDR1 SGHTA and CDR2 FQGNSA come from the germline V gene. Trimming at V came to 6 bases and at J to 7 bases, leaving 4 bases not matched to a gene. The CDR3, as DNA: TGTGCCAGCAGATACACAGGGGGTGGCTACACCTTC. Amino acids: CASRYTGGGYTF.

V and J are TRBV7-3 and TRBJ2-2; maybe TRBD2 (6 bases). The CDR3 totals 14 residues. Germline loops: CDR1 SGHTA, CDR2 FQGTGA. Trimming took off 10 bases at V and 0 bases at J, with 12 bases between the two ends. The CDR3 DNA reads as TGTGCCACCTCAGCGGGCGCGAACACCGGGGAGCTGTTTTTT. Its protein is CATSAGANTGELFF.

The table lists this clone with a few counts. The V gene is TRBV5-1, the J gene TRBJ1-1; D call uncertain. The V gene's germline CDR1 is SGHRS and CDR2 YFSETQ. The CDR3 is 15 residues long. V was shortened by 0 bases and J by 0 bases, with 9 bases between the two germline ends. The CDR3 region has the DNA TGCGCCAGCAGCTTGGTCGGCGGAATGAACACTGAAGCTTTCTTT. This translates into CASSLVGGMNTEAFF. Supplemented by reference TRBV5-1 and TRBJ1-1, the full variable domain reads KAGVTQTPRYLIKTRGQQVTLSCSPISGHRSVSWYQQTPGQGLQFLFEYFSETQRNKGNFPGRFSGRQFSNSRSEMNVSTLELGDSALYLCASSLVGGMNTEAFFGQGTRLTVV.

The genes are TRBV6-5 and TRBJ2-6, with D tentatively TRBD1 (5 bases). The CDR3 has 15 amino acids. Germline-derived CDR1 and CDR2 are MNHEY and SVGAGI. V was clipped by 0 bases and J by 2 bases, with 5 bases between them. The CDR3 reads CASSYSGAGANVLTF. CDR3 bases: TGTGCCAGCAGTTACTCAGGGGCTGGGGCCAACGTCCTGACTTTC.

The J gene is TRBJ2-7, the V gene TRBV9; weak D call: TRBD1 (5 bases). Germline loops: CDR1 SGDLS, CDR2 YYNGEE. V was trimmed by 3 bases and J by 2 bases, leaving 12 bases between them. This CDR3 spans 14 amino acids. CDR3 nucleotide sequence: TGTGCCAGCAGCGAGACAGTATCCGCCTACGAGCAGTACTTC. Its protein product is CASSETVSAYEQYF.

This clone has only a few counts. The chain has TRBV7-2 and TRBJ1-1; D is ambiguous. Germline V gene sequence: CDR1 SGHTA, CDR2 FQGNSA. This CDR3 comprises 16 residues. Trimming removed 6 bases from V and 0 bases from J, with 17 bases in between. This chain's CDR3 is CASSPTPNSMNTEAFF. CDR3 in DNA: TGTGCCAGCAGTCCTACCCCCAATTCCATGAACACTGAAGCTTTCTTT.

The chain carries TRBV7-6 and TRBJ2-1; D gene ambiguous. The CDR3 runs to 15 residues. V lost 2 bases and J lost 3, with 11 bases in between. Germline values: CDR1 SGHVS, CDR2 FNYEAQ. The CDR3, as DNA: TGTGCCAGCAGCTTACAAGGCAGCTACTACAATGAGCAGTTCTTC. Amino acids: CASSLQGSYYNEQFF. The full variable domain, in which reference TRBV7-6 and TRBJ2-1 provide the parts outside the CDR3, is GAGVSQSPRYKVTKRGQDVALRCDPISGHVSLYWYRQALGQGPEFLTYFNYEAQQDKSGLPNDRFSAERPEGSISTLTIQRTEQRDSAMYRCASSLQGSYYNEQFFGPGTRLTVL.

This clone was seen a handful of times. The V call is TRBV5-1, the J call TRBJ2-1, with TRBD2 identical over 10 bases. Unmatched junction bases numbered 6, after V lost 7 bases and J lost 5 bases. CDR3 length: 14 amino acids. The germline V gene has CDR1 SGHRS and CDR2 YFSETQ. Here the CDR3 reads CASAVLAGNNEQFF. As DNA, the CDR3 is TGCGCCAGCGCCGTACTAGCGGGAAACAATGAGCAGTTCTTC.

This rearrangement joins TRBV6-1 to TRBJ2-3; perhaps TRBD2 as D (6 bases). The CDR3 loop spans 15 amino acids. V gave up 1 base and J gave up 6 bases, with 14 bases separating them. Germline V gives CDR1 MNHNS, CDR2 SASEGT. The DNA of the CDR3 is TGTGCCAGCAGTGAAGTTGGGCGGGGTTTGGATACGCAGTATTTT. Protein product: CASSEVGRGLDTQYF.

This clone is categorized as medium-sized. The V and J genes are TRBV18 and TRBJ1-2; 9 nucleotides line up with TRBD1. The CDR3 has 13 amino acids. CDR1 and CDR2 from the germline V gene are KGHSH and LQKENI. Losses at the gene ends were 4 bases for V and 6 bases for J; bases not matched to a gene: 3. The CDR3 sequence is CASSRQGVDGYTF. CDR3 coding DNA: TGTGCCAGCTCACGACAGGGGGTGGATGGCTACACCTTC.

This clone has only a few counts. The chain has TRBV7-8 and TRBJ1-3; TRBD1 might be the D (5 bases). Deletions cut 6 bases from V and 4 bases from J, with 13 bases between. The CDR3 has 14 amino acids. Germline-derived CDR1 and CDR2 are SGHVS and FQNEAQ. CDR3 sequence: CASSTGTVGNTIYF. For the CDR3, the DNA is TGTGCCAGCAGTACGGGGACGGTCGGAAACACCATATATTTT.

This clone was seen a handful of times. Distinct nucleotide sequences in the sample also encode this CDR3. The V call is TRBV20-1, the J call TRBJ2-1, with no clear D. The CDR3 spans 11 residues. The germline V and J ends were trimmed by 2 bases and 9 bases, with 8 bases remaining between them. Germline V gives CDR1 DFQATT, CDR2 SNEGSKA (reference sequence). In DNA form, the CDR3 reads TGCAGTGCTAGACCGCAAGTTGAGCAGTTCTTC. Its protein is CSARPQVEQFF.

V gene TRBV6-5 combines with J gene TRBJ2-7, with TRBD1 matching 8 bases. Germline CDR1 and CDR2: MNHEY and SVGAGI. The CDR3 length is 15 residues. After removal of 3 bases from V and 2 bases from J, the junction contained 6 bases not matched to a gene. The CDR3: CASSYSQGAAYEQYF. In nucleotides, the CDR3 is TGTGCCAGCAGTTATTCGCAGGGGGCAGCCTACGAGCAGTACTTC.